The 6 T cell receptor beta chains listed next were all sequenced from one sample in a study of blood T cells in healthy people across ages. The authors ran a second PCR of 7 to 11 cycles using a sample-barcoded 5' primer and a J-beta primer mix. TCRdb called the 5' RACE reads again in MiXCR, with one record for every CDR3 protein. The data contain roughly 1.4 million distinct CDR3 sequences, roughly 59% of them singletons. The sequencing input was blood. The receptor source for this set is a man younger than 30 in good health.

J is TRBJ2-2 and V is TRBV6-2 or TRBV6-3; TRBD2 matches at 8 bases. CDR3 length equals 17 residues. J was trimmed by 2 bases and V by 3 bases; bases with no gene match: 8. CDR1 MNHEY and CDR2 SVGEGT come from the germline V gene. The CDR3 sequence is CASSYGGGGRNTGELFF. The CDR3 coding sequence is TGTGCCAGCAGTTATGGTGGCGGGGGGCGCAACACCGGGGAGCTGTTTTTT.

The chain joins TRBV4-1 to TRBJ1-6; no clear D gene. This CDR3 comprises 14 residues. CDR1 and CDR2 from the germline V gene are MGHRA and YSYEKL. Trimming stripped 4 bases from V and 8 bases from J, with 12 bases between. The CDR3, as DNA: TGCGCCAGCAGCCCCTACACACCATATTCACCCCTCCACTTT. This codes for CASSPYTPYSPLHF.

This clonotype showed up just a few times. The chain recombines TRBV9 with TRBJ2-4, with D hard to call. V was clipped by 0 bases and J by 3 bases, with 16 bases between them. CDR3 length: 17 residues. Germline V CDR1 and CDR2: SGDLS, YYNGEE. The CDR3: CASSVGSGPMGKNIQYF. The CDR3, as DNA: TGTGCCAGCAGCGTAGGTTCCGGACCCATGGGCAAAAACATTCAGTACTTC.

This clonotype came up a few times. V gene TRBV28 combines with J gene TRBJ1-2; a weak D match, TRBD1 (5 bases). Germline-derived CDR1 and CDR2 are MDHEN and SYDVKM. CDR3 length: 12 residues. Trimming took off 3 bases at V and 8 bases at J, with 10 bases between the two ends. CDR3 sequence: CASSFGRTGYTF. The CDR3 DNA sequence: TGTGCCAGCAGTTTCGGAAGGACAGGCTACACCTTC.

This clonotype showed up just a few times. V is TRBV28 and J is TRBJ1-2, with 8 bases identical to TRBD1. CDR1 is MDHEN and CDR2 is SYDVKM in the germline V gene. The trim removed 2 bases at V and 6 bases at J, leaving 8 bases unmatched. The CDR3 contains 15 residues. DNA for the CDR3: TGTGCCAGCAGTTTAATCGGGTCAGGGGGCGATGGCTACACCTTC. As protein: CASSLIGSGGDGYTF.

This clonotype has just a few counts. The CDR3 region is CSARAAGEYQETQYF. In DNA, the CDR3 is TGCAGTGCTAGAGCGGCAGGAGAGTACCAAGAGACCCAGTACTTC. The V gene is TRBV20-1, the J gene TRBJ2-5, with D hard to call. CDR1 DFQATT and CDR2 SNEGSKA come from the germline V gene (reference sequence). This CDR3 spans 15 amino acids. V was clipped by 1 base and J by 0 bases, with 12 bases between them.